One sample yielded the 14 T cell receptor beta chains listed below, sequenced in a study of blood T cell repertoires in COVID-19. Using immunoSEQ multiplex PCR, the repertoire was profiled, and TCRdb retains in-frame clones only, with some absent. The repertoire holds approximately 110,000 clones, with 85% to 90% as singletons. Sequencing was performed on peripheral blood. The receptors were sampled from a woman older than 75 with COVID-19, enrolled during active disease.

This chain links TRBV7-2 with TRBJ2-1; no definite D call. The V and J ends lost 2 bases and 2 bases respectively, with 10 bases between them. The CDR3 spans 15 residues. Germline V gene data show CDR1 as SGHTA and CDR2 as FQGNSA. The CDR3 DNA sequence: TGTGCCAGCAGCTTAAATCCGGGTACCTACAATGAGCAGTTCTTC. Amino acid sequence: CASSLNPGTYNEQFF. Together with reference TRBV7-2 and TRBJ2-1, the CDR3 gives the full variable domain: GAGVSQSPSNKVTEKGKDVELRCDPISGHTALYWYRQSLGQGLEFLIYFQGNSAPDKSGLPSDRFSAERTGGSVSTLTIQRTQQEDSAVYLCASSLNPGTYNEQFFGPGTRLTVL.

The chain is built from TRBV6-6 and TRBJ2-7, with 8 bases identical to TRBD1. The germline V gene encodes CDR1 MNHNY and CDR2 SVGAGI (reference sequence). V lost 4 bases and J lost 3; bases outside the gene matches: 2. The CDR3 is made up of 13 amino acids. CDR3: CASSWGQDYEQYF. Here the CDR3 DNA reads TGTGCCAGCAGTTGGGGACAGGACTACGAGCAGTACTTC.

The CDR3 DNA reads as TGTGCCAGCACACGGGCAGGGGAGGAGACCCAGTACTTC. Its translation is CASTRAGEETQYF. The chain recombines TRBV27 with TRBJ2-5; D is possibly TRBD1 (6 bases). Looked up from germline, CDR1 is MNHEY and CDR2 is SMNVEV (reference sequence). V lost 7 bases, J lost 5 bases, and 14 bases lay in between. The CDR3 runs to 13 residues.

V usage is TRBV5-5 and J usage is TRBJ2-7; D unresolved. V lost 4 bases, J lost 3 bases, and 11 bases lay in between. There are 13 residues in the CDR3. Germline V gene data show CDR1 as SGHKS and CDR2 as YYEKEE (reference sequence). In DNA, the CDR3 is TGTGCCAGCAGCCGGGTGTCGATCTACGAGCAGTACTTC. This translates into CASSRVSIYEQYF.

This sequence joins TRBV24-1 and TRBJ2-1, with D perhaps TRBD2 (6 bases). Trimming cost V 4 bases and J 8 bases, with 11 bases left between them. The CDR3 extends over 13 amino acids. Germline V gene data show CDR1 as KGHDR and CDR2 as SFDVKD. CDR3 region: CATSDGLLDEQFF. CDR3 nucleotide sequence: TGTGCCACCAGTGACGGACTACTCGATGAGCAGTTCTTC.

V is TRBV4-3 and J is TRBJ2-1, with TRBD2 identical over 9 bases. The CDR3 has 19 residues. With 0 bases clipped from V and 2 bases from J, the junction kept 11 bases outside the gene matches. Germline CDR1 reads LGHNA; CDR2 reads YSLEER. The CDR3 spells CASSQEGRVAGAAYNEQFF. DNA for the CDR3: TGCGCCAGCAGCCAAGAAGGGCGGGTAGCGGGAGCCGCCTACAATGAGCAGTTCTTC.

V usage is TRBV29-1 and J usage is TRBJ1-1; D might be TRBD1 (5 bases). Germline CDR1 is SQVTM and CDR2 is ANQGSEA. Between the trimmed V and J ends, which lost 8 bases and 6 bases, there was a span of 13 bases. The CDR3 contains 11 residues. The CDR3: CSSMGGSEAFF. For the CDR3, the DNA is TGCAGCTCGATGGGGGGATCTGAAGCTTTCTTT.

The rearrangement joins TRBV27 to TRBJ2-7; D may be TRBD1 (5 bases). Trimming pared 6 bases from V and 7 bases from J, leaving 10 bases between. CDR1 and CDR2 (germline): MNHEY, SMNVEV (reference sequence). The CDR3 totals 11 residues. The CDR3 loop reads CASRGVWEQYF. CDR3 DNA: TGTGCCAGCAGAGGGGTGTGGGAGCAGTACTTC.

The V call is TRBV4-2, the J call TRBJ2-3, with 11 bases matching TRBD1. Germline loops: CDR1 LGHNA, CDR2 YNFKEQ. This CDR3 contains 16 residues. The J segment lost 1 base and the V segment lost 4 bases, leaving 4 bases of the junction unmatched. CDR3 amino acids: CASSRGGQGGTDTQYF. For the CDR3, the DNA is TGTGCCAGCAGCCGAGGGGGACAGGGGGGCACAGATACGCAGTATTTT.

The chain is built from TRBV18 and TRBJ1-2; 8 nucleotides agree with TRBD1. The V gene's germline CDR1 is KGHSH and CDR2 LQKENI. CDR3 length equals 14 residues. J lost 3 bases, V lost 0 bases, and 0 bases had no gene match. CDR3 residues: CASSPPGQDYGYTF. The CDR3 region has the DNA TGTGCCAGCTCACCACCGGGACAGGACTATGGCTACACCTTC.

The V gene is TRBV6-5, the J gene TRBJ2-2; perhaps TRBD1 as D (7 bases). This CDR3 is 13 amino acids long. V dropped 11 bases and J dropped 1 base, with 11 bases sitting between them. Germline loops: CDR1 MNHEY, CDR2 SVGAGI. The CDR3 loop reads CASGDRNTGELFF. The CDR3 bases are TGTGCCTCGGGGGACAGGAACACCGGGGAGCTGTTTTTT.

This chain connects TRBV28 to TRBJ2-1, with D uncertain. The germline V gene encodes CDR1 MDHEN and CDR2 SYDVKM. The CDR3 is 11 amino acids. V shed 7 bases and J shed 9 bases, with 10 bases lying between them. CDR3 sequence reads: CASTHKREQFF. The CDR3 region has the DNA TGTGCCAGCACTCACAAACGTGAGCAGTTCTTC.

The CDR3 DNA sequence: TGCAGCGTTGCGTCTCCAGGTCTGAACACTGAAGCTTTCTTT. Amino acids: CSVASPGLNTEAFF. The chain is built from TRBV29-1 and TRBJ1-1; D remains ambiguous. Germline CDR1 and CDR2: SQVTM and ANQGSEA. The CDR3 consists of 14 residues. Deletions cut 4 bases from V and 0 bases from J, with 12 bases between.

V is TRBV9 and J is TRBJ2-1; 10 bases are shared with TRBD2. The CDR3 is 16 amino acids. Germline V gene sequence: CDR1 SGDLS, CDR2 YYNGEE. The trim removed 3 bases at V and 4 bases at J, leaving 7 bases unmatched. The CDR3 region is CASSAGPSGSYNEQFF. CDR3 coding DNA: TGTGCCAGCAGCGCAGGCCCTAGCGGGAGTTACAATGAGCAGTTCTTC.